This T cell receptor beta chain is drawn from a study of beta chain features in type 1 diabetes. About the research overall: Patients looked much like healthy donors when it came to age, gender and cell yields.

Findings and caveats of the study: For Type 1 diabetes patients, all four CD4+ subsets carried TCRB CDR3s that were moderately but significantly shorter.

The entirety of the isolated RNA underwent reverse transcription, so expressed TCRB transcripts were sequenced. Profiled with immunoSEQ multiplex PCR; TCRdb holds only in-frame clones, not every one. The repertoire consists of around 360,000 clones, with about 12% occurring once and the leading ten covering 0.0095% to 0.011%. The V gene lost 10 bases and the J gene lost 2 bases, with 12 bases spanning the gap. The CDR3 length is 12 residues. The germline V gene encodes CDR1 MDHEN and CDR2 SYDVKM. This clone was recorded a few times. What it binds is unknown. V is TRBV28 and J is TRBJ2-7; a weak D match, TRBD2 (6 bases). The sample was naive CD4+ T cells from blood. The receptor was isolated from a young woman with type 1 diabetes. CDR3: CATKRRAYEQYF. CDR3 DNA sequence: TGTGCCACCAAACGGAGGGCCTACGAGCAGTACTTC.